Here is one T cell receptor beta chain with its context. Repertoires were generated with immunoSEQ multiplex PCR, while TCRdb's copy carries only in-frame clones and drops some. The sample holds over 20,000 clones, approximately 98% seen once. Germline CDR1 is MNHEY and CDR2 is SMNVEV (reference sequence). V was clipped by 7 bases and J by 2 bases, with 13 bases between them. The CDR3 covers 14 residues. The sample is drawn from a study of T cells after posttransplantation cyclophosphamide. The sequenced sample was naive CD8+ T cells sorted from PBMCs. The TCR was taken from a man aged 40-50 years in good health, CMV-negative, and a related stem cell transplant donor. The chain links TRBV27 to TRBJ2-3; D is perhaps TRBD1 (5 bases). The CDR3 sequence is CASIPDSYTDTQYF. In nucleotides, the CDR3 is TGTGCCAGCATTCCAGACAGCTACACAGATACGCAGTATTTT.